The 31 T cell receptor beta chains below all came from one sample that was sequenced in a study of cytomegalovirus exposure and HLA in healthy donors. Amplification used 60 Vbeta primers and 13 Jbeta primers. Profiled with immunoSEQ multiplex PCR; TCRdb holds only in-frame clones, not every one. Of 50,000 to 65,000 clones in the sample, 75% to 85% are singletons; the top ten hold 51%. Sequencing input: PBMCs. These receptors came from a man aged 45-65 years in good health and CMV-seropositive.

CDR3 nucleotides: TGTGCCAGTACTATGGGGGGATCTGGAAACACCATATATTTT. As protein: CASTMGGSGNTIYF. This chain uses TRBV19 with TRBJ1-3; tentatively, D is TRBD1 (5 bases). The CDR3 length is 14 residues. Trimming took off 7 bases at V and 1 base at J, with 11 bases between the two ends. Germline values: CDR1 LNHDA, CDR2 SQIVND (reference sequence).

The rearrangement joins TRBV11-2 to TRBJ2-1; 8 nucleotides match TRBD2. CDR1 and CDR2 (germline): SGHAT, FQNNGV. Losses at the gene ends were 0 bases for V and 3 bases for J; bases not matched to a gene: 4. The CDR3 is made up of 16 amino acids. The CDR3 sequence: CASSLDGGALYNEQFF. The DNA of the CDR3 is TGTGCCAGCAGCTTAGACGGGGGGGCCCTCTACAATGAGCAGTTCTTC. The full variable domain, its missing parts supplied by reference TRBV11-2 and TRBJ2-1, is EAGVAQSPRYKIIEKRQSVAFWCNPISGHATLYWYQQILGQGPKLLIQFQNNGVVDDSQLPKDRFSAERLKGVDSTLKIQPAKLEDSAVYLCASSLDGGALYNEQFFGPGTRLTVL.

V gene TRBV11-3 combines with J gene TRBJ2-1; TRBD2 matches at 13 bases. After removal of 1 base from V and 7 bases from J, the junction contained 1 base not matched to a gene. The germline V gene has CDR1 SGHNT and CDR2 YENEEA. CDR3 size: 15 residues. CDR3 nucleotide sequence: TGTGCCAGCAGCTTAGGGGGACTAGCGGGAAATGAGCAGTTCTTC. Translation gives CASSLGGLAGNEQFF. Variable domain in full (rest from reference TRBV11-3 and TRBJ2-1): EAGVVQSPRYKIIEKKQPVAFWCNPISGHNTLYWYLQNLGQGPELLIRYENEEAVDDSQLPKDRFSAERLKGVDSTLKIQPAELGDSAVYLCASSLGGLAGNEQFFGPGTRLTVL.

J is TRBJ1-1 and V is TRBV18; 7 bases fit TRBD1. The CDR3 runs 14 residues. Trimming cost V 2 bases and J 7 bases; bases outside gene matches: 7. The germline V gene has CDR1 KGHSH and CDR2 LQKENI. Here the CDR3 reads CASSPDRVGVEAFF. In DNA, the CDR3 is TGTGCCAGCTCACCAGACAGGGTTGGAGTTGAAGCTTTCTTT.

This rearrangement joins TRBV10-3 to TRBJ2-5, with 7 bases matching TRBD1. The tail of the sequence fits TRBJ2-7 better, so the J call may be wrong. CDR1 is ENHRY and CDR2 is SYGVKD in the germline V gene. The CDR3 spans 13 residues. The CDR3, as DNA: TGTGCCATCAGCCGGGACAGCGGAGCCGAGCAGTACTTC. Its protein product is CAISRDSGAEQYF.

This clone appeared a few times. V usage is TRBV20-1 and J usage is TRBJ1-5; D might be TRBD1 (5 bases). Germline loops: CDR1 DFQATT, CDR2 SNEGSKA (reference sequence). The V gene lost 2 bases and the J gene lost 11 bases, with 10 bases spanning the gap. This CDR3 has 11 amino acids. For the CDR3, the DNA is TGCAGTGCTAGATTAGGGGAGGCCCAGCATTTT. It encodes CSARLGEAQHF.

Worth noting for this clone: An end of the junction differs from the germline gene, which may be a read error. This sequence joins TRBV30 and TRBJ1-4; 8 bases are a match to TRBD1. Germline-derived CDR1 and CDR2 are GTSNPN and SVGIG (reference sequence). The CDR3 contains 13 residues. CDR3 in amino acids: CAGSWSGGEKLFF. CDR3 bases: TGTGCCGGGAGTTGGTCAGGGGGCGAAAAACTGTTTTTT.

In DNA form, the CDR3 reads TGTGCCAGCTCATCGCGCGGGACAGGGGGCCCAGATACGCAGTATTTT. It yields the protein CASSSRGTGGPDTQYF. The rearrangement joins TRBV18 to TRBJ2-3; 12 nucleotides line up with TRBD1. CDR3 length: 16 residues. Trimming took 5 bases from V and 4 from J; bases not matched to a gene: 7. Germline V lookup: CDR1 KGHSH, CDR2 LQKENI.

This chain links TRBV6-1 with TRBJ1-4; D gene unclear. Between the trimmed V and J ends, which lost 4 bases and 6 bases, there was a span of 6 bases. The CDR3 totals 12 residues. Germline V CDR1 and CDR2: MNHNS, SASEGT. This chain's CDR3 is CASSGRDEKLFF. The DNA of the CDR3 is TGTGCCAGCAGTGGGAGGGATGAAAAACTGTTTTTT.

The rearrangement uses TRBV19 and TRBJ1-3; D is undetermined. The CDR3 is 17 residues long. Germline CDR1 and CDR2: LNHDA and SQIVND (reference sequence). V lost 4 bases and J lost 8, with 24 bases in between. CDR3 nucleotides: TGTGCCAGTAGTAACCCTTCGGCTCCAAAGGGAGGGTACACCATATATTTT. Its protein product is CASSNPSAPKGGYTIYF.

V usage is TRBV11-1 and J usage is TRBJ2-4, with D possibly being TRBD2 (6 bases). V was clipped by 1 base and J by 6 bases, with 10 bases between them. The germline V gene encodes CDR1 SGHAT and CDR2 FQDESV (reference sequence). The CDR3 is 14 amino acids. CDR3 sequence: CASSLGPGVNIQYF. CDR3 bases: TGTGCCAGCAGCTTAGGTCCGGGAGTAAACATTCAGTACTTC. The variable domain in full, completed from reference TRBV11-1 and TRBJ2-4, reads EAEVAQSPRYKITEKSQAVAFWCDPISGHATLYWYRQILGQGPELLVQFQDESVVDDSQLPKDRFSAERLKGVDSTLKIQPAELGDSAMYLCASSLGPGVNIQYFGAGTRLSVL.

CDR3 nucleotides: TGTGCCAGCAGCTTATCGGGGGAGGGGACCCAGTACTTC. Protein sequence: CASSLSGEGTQYF. The chain combines TRBV7-2 with TRBJ2-5, with 7 bases identical to TRBD2. V lost 2 bases and J lost 7; bases outside the gene matches: 4. Germline-derived CDR1 and CDR2 are SGHTA and FQGNSA. The CDR3 loop spans 13 amino acids.

The genes are TRBV4-2 and TRBJ1-1, with a possible D match to TRBD1 (5 bases). V was pared by 0 bases and J by 1 base, with 15 bases between. This CDR3 comprises 17 residues. Germline loops: CDR1 LGHNA, CDR2 YNFKEQ. Here the CDR3 reads CASSQDSQGGPNTEAFF. The CDR3 DNA reads TGTGCCAGCAGCCAAGATTCCCAGGGCGGCCCGAACACTGAAGCTTTCTTT.

This clone has just a few counts. CDR3 residues: CASSFTSTGNTEAFF. The DNA for the CDR3 is TGTGCCAGCAGTTTCACCTCCACAGGGAACACTGAAGCTTTCTTT. V and J are TRBV7-8 and TRBJ1-1, with TRBD1 as a possible D gene (5 bases). CDR3 length: 15 amino acids. Germline CDR1 and CDR2: SGHVS and FQNEAQ. Between the trimmed V and J ends, which lost 6 bases and 1 base, there was a span of 15 bases.

The rearrangement uses TRBV6-4 and TRBJ2-5; tentative D call: TRBD2 (6 bases). This CDR3 has 14 residues. Germline CDR1 and CDR2: MRHNA and SNTAGT. The germline V and J ends were trimmed by 5 bases and 1 base, with 11 bases remaining between them. CDR3 protein: CASSYWGVQETQYF. The CDR3 DNA is TGTGCCAGCAGTTATTGGGGGGTCCAAGAGACCCAGTACTTC.

J is TRBJ1-2 and V is TRBV28, with a tentative D call TRBD1 (6 bases). The CDR3 spans 14 residues. Looked up from germline, CDR1 is MDHEN and CDR2 is SYDVKM. V was cut by 4 bases and J by 4 bases, with 13 bases left in between. The CDR3 spells CASSSTTGIYGYTF. The CDR3 DNA reads TGTGCCAGCAGTTCTACGACAGGAATCTATGGCTACACCTTC.

In its sample, this clone was seen a few times. V gene TRBV4-1 combines with J gene TRBJ2-5; D may be TRBD1 (6 bases). This CDR3 is built from 13 residues. Germline CDR1 reads MGHRA; CDR2 reads YSYEKL. The CDR3 nucleotides are TGCGACAGAAGCCAACCAGGGGATGAGACCCAGTACTTC. This translates into CDRSQPGDETQYF.

The count of this clone is one. The rearrangement joins TRBV6-1 to TRBJ2-7, with TRBD1 as a possible D gene (6 bases). Germline assignment: CDR1 MNHNS and CDR2 SASEGT. Trimming shortened V by 6 bases and J by 0 bases, and 15 bases separated the two germline ends. The CDR3 is 15 amino acids. This CDR3 reads CASRKGHENSYEQYF. Here the CDR3 DNA reads TGTGCCAGCAGAAAGGGACACGAGAACTCCTACGAGCAGTACTTC.

The chain uses TRBV7-3 and TRBJ2-2, with 9 bases identical to TRBD1. The CDR3 consists of 16 residues. Trimming took 5 bases from V and 7 from J; bases not matched to a gene: 11. Germline loops: CDR1 SGHTA, CDR2 FQGTGA. The CDR3 sequence: CASSLHGTGIDGELFF. The CDR3 DNA reads as TGTGCCAGCAGCCTCCACGGGACAGGGATCGACGGGGAGCTGTTTTTT. Filled out from reference TRBV7-3 and TRBJ2-2, the complete variable domain reads GAGVSQTPSNKVTEKGKYVELRCDPISGHTALYWYRQSLGQGPEFLIYFQGTGAADDSGLPNDRFFAVRPEGSVSTLKIQRTERGDSAVYLCASSLHGTGIDGELFFGEGSRLTVL.

The chain couples TRBV9 to TRBJ2-7; 10 bases are shared with TRBD2. V lost 4 bases, J lost 5 bases, and 12 bases stayed unmatched. The CDR3 consists of 16 residues. Germline V CDR1 and CDR2: SGDLS, YYNGEE. The CDR3 DNA reads as TGTGCCAGCAGCCCCCGGGGGGGGACTAGCGCAGACGAGCAGTACTTC. This gives the protein CASSPRGGTSADEQYF.

The J gene is TRBJ2-1, the V gene TRBV19; 8 nucleotides line up with TRBD2. Unmatched junction bases numbered 10, after V lost 7 bases and J lost 8 bases. The CDR3 is 14 residues long. CDR1 is LNHDA, CDR2 SQIVND, per germline (reference sequence). The CDR3 loop is CASTNERESHEQFF. The CDR3 DNA is TGTGCCAGTACTAATGAGCGGGAGTCCCATGAGCAGTTCTTC.

The chain recombines TRBV11-2 with TRBJ2-3; the D gene is possibly TRBD1 (5 bases). V gave up 5 bases and J gave up 7 bases, with 10 bases separating them. The CDR3 is 12 amino acids. Looked up from germline, CDR1 is SGHAT and CDR2 is FQNNGV. The CDR3 coding sequence is TGTGCCAGCAGCCAGTGGGGCTATACGCAGTATTTT. Amino acids: CASSQWGYTQYF.

The rearrangement uses TRBV29-1 and TRBJ2-7; 9 nucleotides match TRBD1. After removal of 2 bases from V and 7 bases from J, the junction contained 3 bases not matched to a gene. The CDR3 runs 12 residues. Germline-derived CDR1 and CDR2 are SQVTM and ANQGSEA. In nucleotides, the CDR3 is TGCAGCGTTGAAACAGGGGGCCGGGAGCAGTACTTC. As protein: CSVETGGREQYF.

As to this clone: This likely came from a read error, as a far larger clone is one base away. This specimen includes other DNA sequences encoding the same CDR3. The gene calls are TRBV27 and TRBJ2-1; unclear D gene. Trimming removed 6 bases from V and 3 bases from J, with 21 bases in between. The V gene's germline CDR1 is MNHEY and CDR2 SMNVEV (reference sequence). This CDR3 spans 17 amino acids. CDR3 coding DNA: TGTGCCAGCAGCCAAGATATGATCGTACTCATCTACAATGAGCAGTTCTTC. It encodes CASSQDMIVLIYNEQFF.

The rearrangement joins TRBV6-6 to TRBJ1-5; possible D gene TRBD1, 6 bases. V dropped 7 bases and J dropped 6 bases, with 10 bases sitting between them. There are 12 residues in the CDR3. Germline V gene lookup returns CDR1 MNHNY and CDR2 SVGAGI (reference sequence). The CDR3 nucleotides read TGTGCCAGCACAGGGGAGGGTCAGCCCCAGCATTTT. Translating it yields CASTGEGQPQHF.

The CDR3 DNA follows: TGTGCCAGCAGCGTCAACAGGGCGACTGGGGCCAACGTCCTGACTTTC. Encoded protein: CASSVNRATGANVLTF. This sequence joins TRBV9 and TRBJ2-6; D is perhaps TRBD1 (6 bases). From germline, CDR1 is SGDLS and CDR2 YYNGEE. The CDR3 loop spans 16 amino acids. The V and J ends lost 2 bases and 2 bases respectively, with 11 bases between them.

J is TRBJ2-3 and V is TRBV4-1, with 8 bases identical to TRBD2. Germline values: CDR1 MGHRA, CDR2 YSYEKL. The CDR3 consists of 18 residues. The trim removed 2 bases at V and 1 base at J, leaving 11 bases unmatched. This CDR3 reads CASSQHLSGTRRTDTQYF. The CDR3 nucleotides are TGCGCCAGCAGCCAACACCTGTCGGGGACTAGGCGCACAGATACGCAGTATTTT.

This clone turned up a few times. The chain uses TRBV9 and TRBJ1-2, with D possibly matching TRBD1 (6 bases). The CDR3 spans 16 residues. Deletions cut 3 bases from V and 7 bases from J, with 22 bases between. Per the germline V gene, CDR1 is SGDLS and CDR2 is YYNGEE. CDR3 sequence reads: CASSGTSSGAGGGYTF. Written as DNA, the CDR3 is TGTGCCAGCAGCGGGACAAGTTCGGGGGCGGGAGGTGGCTACACCTTC.

This sequence joins TRBV12-5 and TRBJ2-1; possibly TRBD2 for D (6 bases). V dropped 5 bases and J dropped 0 bases, with 8 bases sitting between them. The CDR3 is 14 amino acids. Germline V CDR1 and CDR2: LGHNT, FRNRAP. The CDR3 is CASGGGNSYNEQFF. The CDR3 bases are TGTGCTAGTGGTGGAGGGAACTCCTACAATGAGCAGTTCTTC.

This clone has more than one count but fewer than ten. V gene TRBV9 combines with J gene TRBJ2-2; 12 nucleotides align to TRBD1. V was clipped by 5 bases and J by 5 bases; unmatched bases: 7. Germline values: CDR1 SGDLS, CDR2 YYNGEE. The CDR3 sequence is 16 residues long. The CDR3 spells CASRSGTGGATGELFF. CDR3 coding DNA: TGTGCCAGCAGGTCGGGGACAGGGGGCGCGACCGGGGAGCTGTTTTTT.

The V gene is TRBV5-4, the J gene TRBJ2-7, with 10 positions matching TRBD2. Germline-derived CDR1 and CDR2 are SGHNT and YYREEE (reference sequence). V lost 3 bases, J lost 5 bases, and 5 bases stayed unmatched. The CDR3 extends over 14 amino acids. CDR3 residues: CASSYSGGVHEQYF. The CDR3 nucleotides are TGTGCCAGCAGCTACAGCGGGGGGGTCCACGAGCAGTACTTC.